The 13 T cell receptor beta chains reported below all come from one sample, sequenced in a study of blood T cell repertoires in COVID-19. The assay was immunoSEQ multiplex PCR, and TCRdb's table has in-frame clones only and misses some. The sample shows roughly 300,000 clones, 90% of them seen only once. The specimen sequenced was peripheral blood. All receptors derive from a woman aged 25 to 39 with COVID-19, enrolled during active disease.

The chain combines TRBV25-1 with TRBJ2-2; possibly TRBD2 for D (7 bases). The V and J ends lost 2 bases and 6 bases respectively, with 13 bases between them. Germline CDR1 is MGHDK and CDR2 is SYGVNS. The CDR3 has 15 amino acids. The CDR3 here is CASSEGRGASGELFF. CDR3 in DNA: TGTGCCAGCAGTGAAGGGAGGGGGGCCTCCGGGGAGCTGTTTTTT.

This clone has only a few counts. The CDR3 loop is CASSFWGGPLHF. DNA for the CDR3: TGTGCCAGCAGCTTCTGGGGAGGGCCCCTCCACTTT. The chain recombines TRBV5-6 with TRBJ1-6; unclear D gene. V dropped 2 bases and J dropped 13 bases, with 10 bases sitting between them. This CDR3 contains 12 residues. Germline CDR1 and CDR2: SGHDT and YYEEEE.

The rearrangement uses TRBV5-5 and TRBJ1-1; maybe TRBD1 (6 bases). The CDR3 extends over 15 amino acids. The V end lost 6 bases, the J end lost 1 base, and 16 bases lay between the germline ends. Germline V gene lookup returns CDR1 SGHKS and CDR2 YYEKEE (reference sequence). The chain's CDR3 is CASTKQGTSNTEAFF. The CDR3 nucleotides are TGTGCCAGCACCAAACAGGGAACCTCGAACACTGAAGCTTTCTTT.

This chain joins TRBV5-3 and TRBJ2-7; 11 bases are shared with TRBD1. TRBV5-3 qualifies as an ORF whose function is uncertain. V trimming: 0 bases; J trimming: 6 bases; junction bases outside the gene matches: 5. The CDR3 length is 15 residues. This CDR3 is CARSLVGQGVCEQYF. The CDR3 nucleotides read TGTGCCAGAAGCTTGGTGGGACAGGGGGTTTGCGAGCAGTACTTC.

The chain couples TRBV5-4 to TRBJ2-6, with TRBD1 matching over 8 bases. V lost 4 bases and J lost 3; bases outside the gene matches: 6. CDR3 length: 16 amino acids. The germline CDR1 and CDR2 sequences are SGHNT and YYREEE (reference sequence). Here the CDR3 DNA reads TGTGCCAGCAGCCTCCTGACAGGGGATGGGGCCAACGTCCTGACTTTC. Protein: CASSLLTGDGANVLTF.

This clone occurred once. This chain connects TRBV5-5 to TRBJ1-5; weak D call: TRBD1 (6 bases). V lost 0 bases to trimming and J lost 7 bases, with 11 bases between them. CDR1 and CDR2 (germline): SGHKS, YYEKEE (reference sequence). The CDR3 has 14 amino acids. The CDR3, as DNA: TGTGCCAGCAGCTTGGAGCCAGGGGCGCAGCCCCAGCATTTT. It is translated as CASSLEPGAQPQHF.

The rearrangement links TRBV5-4 to TRBJ2-3; 11 positions agree with TRBD2. V lost 0 bases, J lost 1 base, and 7 bases stayed unmatched. The CDR3 is made up of 18 amino acids. CDR1 SGHNT and CDR2 YYREEE come from the germline V gene (reference sequence). CDR3 loop: CASSLANSGRGGTDTQYF. In DNA, the CDR3 is TGTGCCAGCAGCTTGGCCAATAGCGGGAGGGGAGGCACAGATACGCAGTATTTT. Filled out from reference TRBV5-4 and TRBJ2-3, the complete variable domain reads ETGVTQSPTHLIKTRGQQVTLRCSSQSGHNTVSWYQQALGQGPQFIFQYYREEENGRGNFPPRFSGLQFPNYSSELNVNALELDDSALYLCASSLANSGRGGTDTQYFGPGTRLTVL.

The sample holds one count of this clone. This chain connects TRBV5-8 to TRBJ2-3; 7 bases align to TRBD2. This CDR3 is built from 16 residues. V was pared by 0 bases and J by 2 bases, with 6 bases of the junction left unmatched. Germline CDR1 reads SGHTS; CDR2 reads YDEGEE. CDR3 sequence reads: CASSLGREFITDTQYF. CDR3 DNA: TGTGCCAGCAGCTTGGGGCGGGAGTTCATCACAGATACGCAGTATTTT.

J is TRBJ1-2 and V is TRBV6-4, with TRBD1 matching 7 bases. The CDR3 covers 14 residues. Germline V gene data show CDR1 as MRHNA and CDR2 as SNTAGT. V was pared by 10 bases and J by 0 bases, with 8 bases of the junction left unmatched. CDR3 DNA: TGTGCCAATCGGACAGGCGAAGCTAACTATGGCTACACCTTC. Protein product: CANRTGEANYGYTF.

The chain has TRBV24-1 and TRBJ2-1, with 7 nucleotides matching TRBD2. This CDR3 is built from 17 residues. The germline V gene encodes CDR1 KGHDR and CDR2 SFDVKD. The J segment lost 7 bases and the V segment lost 1 base, leaving 12 bases of the junction unmatched. CDR3: CATSDLPSRTSRNEQFF. The CDR3 DNA follows: TGTGCCACCAGTGATTTACCGTCCCGGACTAGTAGGAATGAGCAGTTCTTC.

This rearrangement joins TRBV6-2 or TRBV6-3 to TRBJ2-7; D gene uncertain. CDR3 size: 17 residues. V shed 0 bases and J shed 0 bases, with 15 bases lying between them. Germline CDR1 reads MNHEY; CDR2 reads SVGEGT. CDR3 bases: TGTGCCAGCAGTTACTCGGATTCCGACTTTGCCTCCTACGAGCAGTACTTC. Its protein is CASSYSDSDFASYEQYF.

The chain has TRBV6-5 and TRBJ2-5; 15 bases are shared with TRBD2. Germline CDR1 and CDR2: MNHEY and SVGAGI. V dropped 5 bases and J dropped 4; count of bases not matched to a gene: 2. CDR3 length: 15 residues. CDR3 nucleotides: TGTGCCAGCAGTCGGACTAGCGGGAGGGCAGAGACCCAGTACTTC. Protein product: CASSRTSGRAETQYF.

The V and J genes are TRBV10-2 and TRBJ2-5; tentative D call: TRBD1 (6 bases). CDR3 length: 11 residues. Trimming stripped 10 bases from V and 1 base from J, with 7 bases between. Germline CDR1 is WSHSY and CDR2 is SAAADI. The CDR3 coding sequence is TGCGCCACGGACAGCCAAGAGACCCAGTACTTC. This sequence encodes CATDSQETQYF.